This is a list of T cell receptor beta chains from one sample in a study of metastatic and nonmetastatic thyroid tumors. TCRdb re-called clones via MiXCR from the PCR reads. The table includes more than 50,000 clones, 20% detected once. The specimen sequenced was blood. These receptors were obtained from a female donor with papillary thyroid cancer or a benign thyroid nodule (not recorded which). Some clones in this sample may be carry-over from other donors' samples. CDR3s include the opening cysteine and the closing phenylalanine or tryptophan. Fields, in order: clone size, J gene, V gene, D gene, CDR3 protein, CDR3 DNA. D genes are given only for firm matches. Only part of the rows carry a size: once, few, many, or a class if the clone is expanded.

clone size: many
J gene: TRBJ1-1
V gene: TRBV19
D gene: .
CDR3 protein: CASMKGENPEAFF
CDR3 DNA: TGTGCCAGTATGAAGGGGGAGAATCCTGAAGCTTTCTTT

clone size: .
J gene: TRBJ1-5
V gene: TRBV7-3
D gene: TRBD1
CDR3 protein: CASSLTKAPTGGGHSQHF
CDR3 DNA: TGTGCCAGCAGCTTAACGAAGGCCCCGACAGGGGGCGGTCATTCCCAGCATTTT

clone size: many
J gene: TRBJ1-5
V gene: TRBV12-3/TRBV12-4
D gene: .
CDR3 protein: CASSFKTGPGNQPQHF
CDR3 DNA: TGTGCCAGCAGTTTTAAGACGGGGCCCGGCAATCAGCCCCAGCATTTT

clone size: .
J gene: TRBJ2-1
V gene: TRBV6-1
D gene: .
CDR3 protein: CAISLAWYNEQFF
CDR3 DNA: TGTGCCATCTCCCTAGCGTGGTACAATGAGCAGTTCTTC

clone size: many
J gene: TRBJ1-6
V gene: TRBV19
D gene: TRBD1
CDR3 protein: CARPTGNSPLHF
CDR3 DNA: TGTGCCAGACCGACAGGGAACTCACCCCTCCACTTT

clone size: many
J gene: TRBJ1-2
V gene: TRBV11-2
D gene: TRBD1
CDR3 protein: CASSPERTGNGYTF
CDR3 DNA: TGTGCCAGCAGCCCGGAGCGGACAGGGAATGGCTACACCTTC

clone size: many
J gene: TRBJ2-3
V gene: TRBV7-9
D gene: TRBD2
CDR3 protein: CASSSGLADSTQYF
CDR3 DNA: TGTGCCAGCAGTTCCGGACTAGCGGATTCTACGCAGTATTTT

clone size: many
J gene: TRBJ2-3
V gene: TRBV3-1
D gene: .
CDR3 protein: CASSQDLGSSGPGDTQYF
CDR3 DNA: TGTGCCAGCAGCCAAGATCTGGGCAGTAGCGGCCCCGGGGATACGCAGTATTTT

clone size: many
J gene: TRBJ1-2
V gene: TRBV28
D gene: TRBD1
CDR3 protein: CASSSQGYGYTF
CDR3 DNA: TGTGCCAGCAGTTCACAGGGGTATGGCTACACCTTC

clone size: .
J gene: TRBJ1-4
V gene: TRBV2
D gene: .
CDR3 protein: CASWEKLFF
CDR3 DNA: TGTGCCAGCTGGGAAAAACTGTTTTTT

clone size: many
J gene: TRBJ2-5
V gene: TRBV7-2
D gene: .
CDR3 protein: CASSDRGTVQETQYF
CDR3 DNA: TGTGCCAGCAGCGACCGGGGGACGGTCCAAGAGACCCAGTACTTC

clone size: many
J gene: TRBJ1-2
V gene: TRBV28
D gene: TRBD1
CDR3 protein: CASSSGGPNYGYTF
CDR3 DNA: TGTGCCAGCAGTTCAGGGGGGCCTAACTATGGCTACACCTTC

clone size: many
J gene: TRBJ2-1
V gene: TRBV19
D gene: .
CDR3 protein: CASSRSSATEQFF
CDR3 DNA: TGTGCCAGTAGTCGCAGTTCTGCCACTGAGCAGTTCTTC

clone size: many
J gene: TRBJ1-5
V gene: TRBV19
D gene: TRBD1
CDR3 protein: CASSDRGGQPQHF
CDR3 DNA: TGTGCCAGTAGTGACAGGGGCGGACAGCCCCAGCATTTT

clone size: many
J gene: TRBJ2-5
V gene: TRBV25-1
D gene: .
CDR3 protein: CASSDGGQETQYF
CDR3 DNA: TGTGCCAGCAGTGATGGGGGCCAAGAGACCCAGTACTTC

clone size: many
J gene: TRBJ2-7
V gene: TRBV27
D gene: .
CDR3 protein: CASSLGAGTYEQYF
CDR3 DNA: TGTGCCAGCAGTTTGGGGGCGGGAACCTACGAGCAGTACTTC

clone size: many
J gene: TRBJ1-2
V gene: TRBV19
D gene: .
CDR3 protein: CASSKGAGGYTF
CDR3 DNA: TGTGCCAGTAGTAAAGGGGCAGGCGGCTACACCTTC

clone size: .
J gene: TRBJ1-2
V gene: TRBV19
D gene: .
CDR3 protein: CASSMAGKLTYGYPF
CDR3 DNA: TGTGCCAGTAGTATGGCGGGAAAGTTAACCTATGGCTACCCCTTC

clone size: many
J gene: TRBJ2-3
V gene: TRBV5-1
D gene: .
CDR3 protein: CASSLGTDVTDTQYF
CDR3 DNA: TGCGCCAGCAGCTTGGGGACGGATGTCACAGATACGCAGTATTTT

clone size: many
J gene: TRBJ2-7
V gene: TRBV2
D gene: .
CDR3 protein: CASIGIREQYF
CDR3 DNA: TGTGCCAGCATTGGGATTCGCGAGCAGTACTTC

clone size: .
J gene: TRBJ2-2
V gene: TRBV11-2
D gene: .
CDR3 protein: CASRPGVRAVHTGELFF
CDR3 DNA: TGTGCCAGCAGACCAGGGGTCCGAGCGGTCCACACCGGGGAGCTGTTTTTT

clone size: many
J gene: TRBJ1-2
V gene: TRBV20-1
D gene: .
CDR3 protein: CSARTLGVGGYTF
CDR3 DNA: TGCAGTGCTAGGACCTTAGGGGTGGGAGGCTACACCTTC

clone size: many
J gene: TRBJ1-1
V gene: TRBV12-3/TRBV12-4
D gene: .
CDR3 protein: CASRENREVNTEAFF
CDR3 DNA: TGTGCCAGCAGGGAAAACAGGGAGGTGAACACTGAAGCTTTCTTT

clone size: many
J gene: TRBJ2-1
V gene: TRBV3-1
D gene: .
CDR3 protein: CASSQGNGEQFF
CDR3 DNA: TGTGCCAGCAGCCAAGGGAACGGTGAGCAGTTCTTC

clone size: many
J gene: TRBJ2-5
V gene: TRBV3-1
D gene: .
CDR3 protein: CASSQDVTGRRETQYF
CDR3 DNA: TGTGCCAGCAGCCAAGATGTGACAGGGAGGCGAGAGACCCAGTACTTC

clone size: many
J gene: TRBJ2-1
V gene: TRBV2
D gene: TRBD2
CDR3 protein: CASSYLAGGYGEQFF
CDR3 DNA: TGTGCCAGCAGTTACCTAGCGGGAGGATATGGTGAGCAGTTCTTC

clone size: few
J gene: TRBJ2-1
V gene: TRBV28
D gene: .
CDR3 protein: CASRTPPGAGEGYEQFF
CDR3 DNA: TGTGCCAGCAGAACCCCTCCAGGGGCGGGAGAAGGTTATGAGCAGTTCTTC

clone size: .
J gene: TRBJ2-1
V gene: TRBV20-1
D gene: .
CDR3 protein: CSARSEYGSYNEQFF
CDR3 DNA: TGCAGCGCTAGATCCGAGTACGGCTCCTACAATGAGCAGTTCTTC